These T cell receptor beta chains were read from a single sample in a study of blood T cell repertoires in COVID-19. Profiled with immunoSEQ multiplex PCR; TCRdb holds only in-frame clones, not every one. The data hold some 260,000 clones, with around nine tenths observed a single time. The sequenced sample was peripheral blood. The receptor source for this set is a middle-aged woman who had recovered from COVID-19. Each CDR3 is given with its conserved first and last residue. D genes are given only for firm matches. Not all rows give a size; the values are once, few, many and, for expanded clones, a class.

>TRBV6-2/TRBV6-3|TRBJ2-2|NA|TRBD2
TGTGCCAGCAGCTGGACTCCGGGGGGCACCGGGGAGCTGTTTTTT
CASSWTPGGTGELFF
>TRBV10-3|TRBJ2-7|once|TRBD2
TGTGCCATCAGTGAGGGGCCGGGCGGGGGCTACGAGCAGTACTTC
CAISEGPGGGYEQYF
>TRBV28|TRBJ1-6|once|TRBD1
TGTGCCAGCAGTCTTGGACAGGGAGGTTCACCCCTCCACTTT
CASSLGQGGSPLHF
>TRBV6-2/TRBV6-3|TRBJ1-5|NA|TRBD1
TGTGCCAGCAGTTTGATCTTGGGGACAGTCAATCAGCCCCAGCATTTT
CASSLILGTVNQPQHF
>TRBV4-1|TRBJ1-5|NA|NA
TGCGCCAGCAGCCAAGGATCGACAGGAATGGGACCCCAGCATTTT
CASSQGSTGMGPQHF
>TRBV6-2/TRBV6-3|TRBJ1-5|NA|TRBD1
TGTGCCAGCAGTTACCCTACCGGGACAGGGGGAGTTAGCAATCAGCCCCAGCATTTT
CASSYPTGTGGVSNQPQHF
>TRBV6-2/TRBV6-3|TRBJ2-1|once|TRBD1
TGTGCCAGCAGTCATCGACAGGGTAATTCCTACAATGAGCAGTTCTTC
CASSHRQGNSYNEQFF
>TRBV15|TRBJ2-1|NA|TRBD1
TGTGCCACCAGCAGAGACCCCTCCGGCTATAGGGGACAGGGGAATTACAATGGGCAGTTCTTC
CATSRDPSGYRGQGNYNGQFF
>TRBV7-2|TRBJ1-1|NA|NA
TGTGCCAGCAGCTTCGACAGGCAACAAGCTTTCTTT
CASSFDRQQAFF
>TRBV27|TRBJ2-3|NA|TRBD1
TGTGCCAGCAGTTTAGGACAGGGCCCTAGCACAGATACGCAGTATTTT
CASSLGQGPSTDTQYF
>TRBV19|TRBJ1-4|once|TRBD1
TGTGCCAGTAGTATACCCGGAACAGGGGGATTCAAACTGTTTTTT
CASSIPGTGGFKLFF
>TRBV7-2|TRBJ1-1|once|NA
TGTGCCAGCAGCTCAGGCCAGAACACTGAAGCTTTCTTT
CASSSGQNTEAFF
>TRBV4-1|TRBJ1-1|NA|NA
TGCGCCAGCAGCCAAGGGCAGGGTGGCACTGAAGCTTTCTTT
CASSQGQGGTEAFF
>TRBV5-6|TRBJ2-1|NA|NA
TGTGCGACCGCCGGGGGGCCTGCGAATGAGCAGTTCTTC
CATAGGPANEQFF
>TRBV2|TRBJ2-1|NA|TRBD2
TGTGCCAGCAGTCCGACTAGCGGGGGGCTAGGTGAGCAGTTCTTC
CASSPTSGGLGEQFF
>TRBV19|TRBJ1-2|NA|NA
TGTGCCAGTATAGGCCAGGATCACTATGGCTACACCTTC
CASIGQDHYGYTF
>TRBV19|TRBJ1-5|NA|NA
TGTGCCAGTAGTATAGGCAGTGCAAGCAATCAGCCCCAGCATTTT
CASSIGSASNQPQHF
>TRBV4-2|TRBJ2-2|few|NA
TGTGCCAGCAGCAAAGATGGGTCGGGATCCGGGACCGGGGAGCTGTTTTTT
CASSKDGSGSGTGELFF
>TRBV6-5|TRBJ1-5|NA|TRBD1
TGTGCCAGCAGCCGGACAGGGGGCTATCAGCCCCAGCATTTT
CASSRTGGYQPQHF
>TRBV28|TRBJ1-5|NA|NA
TGTGCCAGCAGTTCCCTCTATCAGCCCCAGCATTTT
CASSSLYQPQHF
>TRBV23-1|TRBJ2-7|once|TRBD1
TGCGCCAGCGAGGGGACAGGGGTTTGGCGGAAAGCCTACGAGCAGTACTTC
CASEGTGVWRKAYEQYF
>TRBV7-2|TRBJ2-1|NA|TRBD1
TGTGCCAGCGGGAAACAGGGGAGCTCCTACAATGAGCAGTTCTTC
CASGKQGSSYNEQFF
>TRBV4-1|TRBJ2-3|NA|NA
TGCGCCAGCAGGCGGGGCGAGGGTACAGATACGCAGTATTTT
CASRRGEGTDTQYF
>TRBV2|TRBJ2-5|NA|TRBD2
TGTGCCAGCAGTGCCCTAGCGGGACTCCAGTACTTC
CASSALAGLQYF
>TRBV18|TRBJ2-6|NA|NA
TGTGCCAGCTCACCGACAGGTTTCTCTGGGGCCAACGTCCTGACTTTC
CASSPTGFSGANVLTF
>TRBV2|TRBJ2-5|NA|TRBD2
TGTGCCAGCAGTGTCATCGCGGGGGGAGGAGAGACCCAGTACTTC
CASSVIAGGGETQYF
>TRBV5-1|TRBJ2-2|NA|TRBD1
TGCGCCAGCAGCTTGGAGGGTCGGACAGGGGGAACCGGGGAGCTGTTTTTT
CASSLEGRTGGTGELFF
>TRBV12-3/TRBV12-4|TRBJ2-5|NA|NA
TGTGCCAGCAGAGTAGGGGTTCAAGAGACCCAGTACTTC
CASRVGVQETQYF
>TRBV29-1|TRBJ2-1|NA|TRBD1
TGCAGCGCCGGGACAGGGGATGGGGGTGAGCAGTTCTTC
CSAGTGDGGEQFF
>TRBV27|TRBJ1-2|NA|TRBD1
TGTGCCAGCAGTCCTGGGACAGCAGCTAACTATGGCTACACCTTC
CASSPGTAANYGYTF
>TRBV27|TRBJ1-6|NA|NA
TGTGCCAGCAGTTCGTGGACAGCCAGCTATAATTCACCCCTCCACTTT
CASSSWTASYNSPLHF
>TRBV4-3|TRBJ2-2|NA|TRBD2
TGCGCCAGCAGCCCTCGCCTCGGGGTAGCGGGAGGGCAACGCGCCGGGGAGCTGTTTTTT
CASSPRLGVAGGQRAGELFF
>TRBV19|TRBJ2-3|NA|TRBD1
TGTGCCAGTAGTCCCCATCCCGGGACAGGGGGTGGCACAGATACGCAGTATTTT
CASSPHPGTGGGTDTQYF
>TRBV4-3|TRBJ2-5|NA|NA
TGCGCCAGCAGCCAAGATTTTCGGGAGACCCAGTACTTC
CASSQDFRETQYF
>TRBV28|TRBJ2-7|NA|TRBD2
TGTGCCAGCAGTTCCGGGACTAACTACCGGGCAAACTTC
CASSSGTNYRANF
>TRBV19|TRBJ1-5|NA|NA
TGTGCCAGTAGTATCCGGGGGGCGGGGAATCAGCCCCAGCATTTT
CASSIRGAGNQPQHF
>TRBV7-9|TRBJ2-7|once|NA
TGTGCCAGCAGCCTCACAGGGTACCCCTACGAGCAGTACTTC
CASSLTGYPYEQYF
>TRBV11-3|TRBJ2-3|NA|NA
TGTGCCAGCAGCCCAGGTCGCAGAGGGCCCACAGATACGCAGTATTTT
CASSPGRRGPTDTQYF
>TRBV28|TRBJ1-4|NA|NA
TGTGCCAGCAGTGACCCCGGGACAAGAGGAACTAATGAAAAACTGTTTTTT
CASSDPGTRGTNEKLFF
>TRBV30|TRBJ1-5|NA|TRBD1
TGTGCCTGGAGTGCCCCGGGACAGGCGGTCCTATATAGCAATCAGCCCCAGCATTTT
CAWSAPGQAVLYSNQPQHF
>TRBV5-8|TRBJ1-5|NA|NA
TGTGCCAGCAGCTTGGACAGGAGAGGCAATCAGCCCCAGCATTTT
CASSLDRRGNQPQHF
>TRBV6-5|TRBJ1-3|NA|TRBD1
TGTGCCAGCAGTTACGACAGGGGAACTGGAAACACCATATATTTT
CASSYDRGTGNTIYF
>TRBV11-2|TRBJ2-1|NA|NA
TGTGCCAGCAGCTTACAAAATGAGCAGTTCTTC
CASSLQNEQFF
>TRBV19|TRBJ2-7|NA|TRBD1
TGTGCCAGTAGTATGGACAGGGTAAGAGGTATCTACGAGCAGTACTTC
CASSMDRVRGIYEQYF
>TRBV7-2|TRBJ2-5|NA|NA
TGTGCCAGCAGCTTAGGGGCCGCCTTCCAAGAGACCCAGTACTTC
CASSLGAAFQETQYF